Following are 24 T cell receptor beta chains from one sample sequenced in a study of technical replicates of blood from a handful of donors. TCRdb's table, derived via immunoSEQ multiplex PCR, lists solely in-frame clones and lacks some. The repertoire holds some 77,000 clones, 86% seen once, with approximately 5% in the top ten. The source material was PBMCs. Source of these receptors: a human donor in good health. Some clones in this sample may be carry-over from other donors' samples.

The chain carries TRBV7-2 and TRBJ2-5; TRBD1 agrees at 8 bases. The germline V gene encodes CDR1 SGHTA and CDR2 FQGNSA. This CDR3 is built from 15 residues. Germline trimming cut 1 base from V and 9 bases from J; bases unmatched to any gene: 10. For the CDR3, the DNA is TGTGCCAGCAGCTTAGGGACAGGGATGGTTGCGGCCCAGTACTTC. It codes for CASSLGTGMVAAQYF.

This clone occurred once. This chain joins TRBV9 and TRBJ2-7, with D possibly TRBD2 on 6 matching bases. This CDR3 is 14 amino acids long. Trimming left V 1 base short and J 7 bases short, with 15 bases between. The germline gives CDR1 SGDLS, CDR2 YYNGEE. The CDR3 sequence: CASSVYGGPGEQYF. Here the CDR3 DNA reads TGTGCCAGCAGCGTATATGGAGGGCCCGGGGAGCAGTACTTC.

CDR3: CAWSETGIGYEQYF. Here the CDR3 DNA reads TGTGCCTGGAGCGAAACAGGGATCGGTTACGAGCAGTACTTC. V is TRBV30 and J is TRBJ2-7, with a weak D call TRBD1 (6 bases). V was clipped by 3 bases and J by 4 bases, with 16 bases between them. The germline gives CDR1 GTSNPN, CDR2 SVGIG (reference sequence). The CDR3 runs to 14 residues.

The chain uses TRBV5-6 and TRBJ1-4, with a possible D match to TRBD1 (5 bases). Germline V gene lookup returns CDR1 SGHDT and CDR2 YYEEEE. The ends were cut back, 6 bases at V and 7 bases at J, with 10 bases in the middle. This CDR3 has 12 amino acids. In DNA form, the CDR3 reads TGTGCCAGCACCCAGGGTGCTGAAAAACTGTTTTTT. Translated, it gives CASTQGAEKLFF.

This chain uses TRBV5-4 with TRBJ1-1; 10 bases match TRBD1. Germline CDR1 SGHNT, CDR2 YYREEE (reference sequence). The junction had 10 bases not matched to a gene; V was cut back by 4 bases and J by 7 bases. This CDR3 has 15 amino acids. The chain's CDR3 is CASSAPGQGRSEAFF. CDR3 coding DNA: TGTGCCAGCAGCGCACCGGGACAGGGGCGCAGTGAAGCTTTCTTT.

Regarding this clone: The junction differs from germline at one of its ends, possibly a read error. This chain joins TRBV28 and TRBJ1-6; D perhaps matches TRBD1 (6 bases). CDR1 is MDHEN, CDR2 SYDVKM, per germline. This CDR3 has 13 residues. This CDR3 is CASSLKMMGHLIF. The CDR3 DNA sequence: TGTGCCAGCAGTTTAAAAATGATGGGACACCTGATCTTT.

Turning to this clone: A junction end diverges from the germline sequence, so it may reflect a read error. This chain joins TRBV15 and TRBJ2-7, with no clear D. The CDR3 spans 13 residues. In germline, CDR1 is LNHNV, CDR2 YYDKDF (reference sequence). The CDR3 protein is CATSRASNYGQYF. The CDR3 DNA sequence: TGTGCCACCAGCAGAGCCTCCAACTACGGGCAGTACTTC.

The chain uses TRBV6-4 and TRBJ1-1; D is perhaps TRBD1 (6 bases). Germline values: CDR1 MRHNA, CDR2 SNTAGT. This CDR3 has 15 residues. Trimming left V 0 bases short and J 2 bases short, with 10 bases between. The CDR3 region is CASSDSPDRNTEAFF. The CDR3, as DNA: TGTGCCAGCAGTGACTCACCGGACAGAAACACTGAAGCTTTCTTT.

The genes are TRBV11-2 and TRBJ2-7; a weak D match, TRBD2 (5 bases). V shed 1 base and J shed 2 bases, with 9 bases lying between them. This CDR3 is 14 amino acids long. Germline V gene data show CDR1 as SGHAT and CDR2 as FQNNGV. CDR3 in DNA: TGTGCCAGCAGCTTAGCGGGGTCCGCCTACGAGCAGTACTTC. Its translation: CASSLAGSAYEQYF. The variable domain in full, completed from reference TRBV11-2 and TRBJ2-7, reads EAGVAQSPRYKIIEKRQSVAFWCNPISGHATLYWYQQILGQGPKLLIQFQNNGVVDDSQLPKDRFSAERLKGVDSTLKIQPAKLEDSAVYLCASSLAGSAYEQYFGPGTRLTVT.

The V call is TRBV9, the J call TRBJ2-1; the match to TRBD1 covers 8 bases. The germline gives CDR1 SGDLS, CDR2 YYNGEE. This CDR3 spans 16 amino acids. The ends lost 3 bases at V and 5 bases at J; junction bases unmatched: 10. CDR3 nucleotide sequence: TGTGCCAGCAGCGAGCTCGGGGACAGGTACGACAATGAGCAGTTCTTC. This sequence encodes CASSELGDRYDNEQFF.

This sequence joins TRBV29-1 and TRBJ2-7; no firm D call. Germline CDR1 SQVTM, CDR2 ANQGSEA. This CDR3 contains 13 residues. Trimming shortened V by 4 bases and J by 4 bases, and 14 bases separated the two germline ends. As DNA, the CDR3 is TGCAGCGTTGTGGAGCGATCAGATTACGAGCAGTACTTC. Its protein is CSVVERSDYEQYF.

V usage is TRBV7-8 and J usage is TRBJ1-1, with D uncertain. The CDR3 length is 16 residues. The germline CDR1 and CDR2 sequences are SGHVS and FQNEAQ. Trimming took 0 bases from V and 0 from J, leaving 11 bases between them. CDR3: CASSLAPQMLNTEAFF. The CDR3 DNA reads TGTGCCAGCAGCTTAGCCCCACAGATGTTGAACACTGAAGCTTTCTTT.

CDR3 coding DNA: TGCGCCAGCAGCGGGGGCTCAGGGGGCACTGAAGCTTTCTTT. Amino acid sequence: CASSGGSGGTEAFF. The genes are TRBV5-1 and TRBJ1-1, with 7 bases aligning to TRBD1. The CDR3 length is 14 residues. J lost 4 bases, V lost 4 bases, and 7 bases had no gene match. Germline V gene data show CDR1 as SGHRS and CDR2 as YFSETQ.

V gene TRBV18 combines with J gene TRBJ2-3; D not certain. From germline, CDR1 is KGHSH and CDR2 LQKENI. This CDR3 is built from 14 residues. V lost 3 bases and J 1 base, leaving 8 bases between the germline ends. The DNA for the CDR3 is TGTGCCAGCTCACCTTTAAGCGGCACAGATACGCAGTATTTT. Encoded protein: CASSPLSGTDTQYF.

The chain links TRBV6-5 to TRBJ2-7; unclear D gene. Germline V gives CDR1 MNHEY, CDR2 SVGAGI. This CDR3 is built from 13 residues. Trimming removed 0 bases at V and 10 bases at J, with 13 bases between. The CDR3 is CASSYSNRRGQYF. CDR3 in DNA: TGTGCCAGCAGTTACTCGAATAGGAGAGGACAGTACTTC.

The J gene is TRBJ1-2, the V gene TRBV7-8; D may be TRBD1 (6 bases). Germline CDR1 SGHVS, CDR2 FQNEAQ. This CDR3 contains 15 residues. V was shortened by 1 base and J by 8 bases, with 17 bases between the two germline ends. This chain's CDR3 is CASSLDARGPHGYTF. For the CDR3, the DNA is TGTGCCAGCAGCTTAGACGCCAGGGGCCCCCACGGCTACACCTTC.

This clone was found once. The chain couples TRBV7-7 to TRBJ1-3; possible D gene TRBD1, 5 bases. Germline CDR1 and CDR2: SSHAT and FNYEAQ (reference sequence). Trimming took 1 base from V and 0 from J, leaving 10 bases between them. This CDR3 has 16 residues. The CDR3 DNA is TGTGCCAGCAGCTTAGGGGGCTATGGCTCTGGAAACACCATATATTTT. It codes for CASSLGGYGSGNTIYF.

The V and J genes are TRBV7-9 and TRBJ1-2; D is undetermined. CDR1 and CDR2 (germline): SEHNR, FQNEAQ (reference sequence). The length of the CDR3 is 13 residues. The V end lost 2 bases, the J end lost 5 bases, and 9 bases lay between the germline ends. Written as DNA, the CDR3 is TGTGCCAGCAGCTTACTGGCGGAATATGGCTACACCTTC. Translation gives CASSLLAEYGYTF. Looking up the rest from reference TRBV7-9 and TRBJ1-2 gives the full variable domain: DTGVSQNPRHKITKRGQNVTFRCDPISEHNRLYWYRQTLGQGPEFLTYFQNEAQLEKSRLLSDRFSAERPKGSFSTLEIQRTEQGDSAMYLCASSLLAEYGYTFGSGTRLTVV.

This chain uses TRBV15 with TRBJ2-1; the D gene is possibly TRBD1 (6 bases). V gave up 0 bases and J gave up 7 bases, with 13 bases separating them. This CDR3 has 15 amino acids. Per the germline V gene, CDR1 is LNHNV and CDR2 is YYDKDF (reference sequence). Written as DNA, the CDR3 is TGTGCCACCAGCAGAGACCAGGGGTATGATAATGAGCAGTTCTTC. Protein: CATSRDQGYDNEQFF. The full variable domain, with the rest looked up from reference TRBV15 and TRBJ2-1, is DAMVIQNPRYQVTQFGKPVTLSCSQTLNHNVMYWYQQKSSQAPKLLFHYYDKDFNNEADTPDNFQSRRPNTSFCFLDIRSPGLGDTAMYLCATSRDQGYDNEQFFGPGTRLTVL.

The chain joins TRBV27 to TRBJ2-7; 10 bases are shared with TRBD2. The junction had 2 bases not matched to a gene; V was cut back by 3 bases and J by 3 bases. Germline V gene sequence: CDR1 MNHEY, CDR2 SMNVEV (reference sequence). CDR3 length equals 14 residues. The CDR3 bases are TGTGCCAGCAGTTTGACTAGCGGGTACTACGAGCAGTACTTC. It translates to CASSLTSGYYEQYF.

This sequence joins TRBV6-1 and TRBJ1-5; 7 nucleotides match TRBD1. Germline CDR1 reads MNHNS; CDR2 reads SASEGT. J was trimmed by 4 bases and V by 5 bases; bases with no gene match: 2. CDR3 length: 13 residues. In DNA form, the CDR3 reads TGTGCCAGCAGTACGACAGGGAATCAGCCCCAGCATTTT. This translates into CASSTTGNQPQHF.

This chain uses TRBV5-1 with TRBJ2-5; D is perhaps TRBD1 (5 bases). The germline V gene encodes CDR1 SGHRS and CDR2 YFSETQ. The germline V and J ends were trimmed by 3 bases and 1 base, with 10 bases remaining between them. The CDR3 has 14 amino acids. The CDR3 region has the DNA TGCGCCAGCAGCTCTACGACAGTCCAAGAGACCCAGTACTTC. Amino acids: CASSSTTVQETQYF. Together with reference TRBV5-1 and TRBJ2-5, the CDR3 gives the full variable domain: KAGVTQTPRYLIKTRGQQVTLSCSPISGHRSVSWYQQTPGQGLQFLFEYFSETQRNKGNFPGRFSGRQFSNSRSEMNVSTLELGDSALYLCASSSTTVQETQYFGPGTRLLVL.

V usage is TRBV6-4 and J usage is TRBJ2-1, with D possibly TRBD1 on 6 matching bases. Per the germline V gene, CDR1 is MRHNA and CDR2 is SNTAGT. The V gene lost 5 bases and the J gene lost 5 bases, with 16 bases spanning the gap. The CDR3 runs 15 residues. The CDR3 DNA reads TGTGCCAGCAGTTTGCTGGCAGGGGCCCACAATGAGCAGTTCTTC. Its translation: CASSLLAGAHNEQFF.

This chain joins TRBV9 and TRBJ1-5; D remains ambiguous. The CDR3 contains 15 residues. The germline V and J ends were trimmed by 0 bases and 3 bases, with 10 bases remaining between them. Germline V gives CDR1 SGDLS, CDR2 YYNGEE. Written as DNA, the CDR3 is TGTGCCAGCAGCGTAGGGGGAGGATACAATCAGCCCCAGCATTTT. This encodes CASSVGGGYNQPQHF.